This T cell receptor beta chain was profiled in a study of blood T cell repertoires in COVID-19 (dated by TCRdb to 2018 to 2021). Describing the broader study: Collaborator samples came from the United States, Italy and Spain and covered acute and convalescent phases of COVID-19. The repertoires were made available in a free public database intended to serve as a resource for research on the immune response to SARS-CoV-2. The material from the prospective study consisted of cDNA or gDNA derived from T cells, B-cell-depleted T cells, or PBMCs. Samples were obtained from the ongoing ImmuneRACE study (first 160 participants) and from 1,200 or so subjects provided by 6 global collaborators. Subjects who had been exposed to COVID-19, were actively infected with it, or had recovered from it provided the deeply sampled blood TCRbeta repertoires that made up the dataset. Nearly every sample came with metadata listing a de-identified subject ID, COVID-19 status, age in years and sex. Where HLA class I and class II types were available, the types were taken from metadata supplied by the sample provider, not from assay-based typing.

In the case of this clone: Its antigen is currently not known. The record has no base qualities; no much larger clone is one base away.

Collaborating institutions collected whole blood in K2EDTA tubes following their own protocols. For TCRbeta analysis, collaborators shipped samples in one of three forms: frozen whole blood, isolated PBMCs, or DNA extracted from either of those sample types. What the work shows at the level of the full study, not this receptor alone: Clinical and demographic metadata were provided uncurated, with the amount varying by source and participant.

The CDR3 runs 15 amino acids, cysteine and phenylalanine included. The sequence is cut down to CDR3 DNA, 45 bases in frame from base 1. V is reduced by 6 bases and J by 1 base, leaving a spacing of 11 bases between them. Per the germline V gene (reference sequence), SGHNT is the CDR1 and YYREEE is the CDR2. TCRbeta CDR3 regions were amplified from genomic DNA by means of the immunoSEQ Assay, a bias-controlled multiplex PCR. Per the original workflow: Within the assay, amplification of reference gene primers was used to estimate how many nucleated cells each sample contained. To quantify the absolute abundance of each unique TCRbeta CDR3 rearrangement, sequence reads were collapsed and filtered. Productive Simpson clonality was computed per sample as the square root of Simpson's diversity index over productive rearrangements. The clones in this table, taken by TCRdb from immuneACCESS, are in-frame only. Not every clone is retained; where verified, under half of the shortfall comes from an unresolved V gene, and the cause of the rest is unknown. V and J calls and clone size are those listed in that table; D and trimming were worked out from the DNA. The sample has about 140,000 clones on record, approximately 84% of them singletons. The ten largest clones take up more than 7% of the sample.

The receptor was isolated from a human donor in a cohort sampled during active COVID-19. The chain was built from TRBV5-4 and TRBJ2-6, with TRBD1 perhaps the D gene, on 6 matching bases. The sequencing input was peripheral blood. The CDR3 is CASKQGTSGANVLTF. Read as DNA, the sequence is TGTGCCAGCAAACAGGGCACGTCTGGGGCCAACGTCCTGACTTTC.